This note documents a single T cell receptor (beta chain) sequence. Its antigen is as yet unknown. The CDR3 spans 15 residues. Looked up from germline, CDR1 is SGHAT and CDR2 is FQNNGV. V was cut by 2 bases and J by 0 bases, with 8 bases left in between. This entry belongs to a study of cytomegalovirus exposure and HLA in healthy donors. Notes on the study in general: CMV serostatus stood as the only immune exposure information on hand. Analyses of presence and absence presupposed an approximately uniform sequencing depth across donors. Accurate HLA-A and HLA-B prediction from TCR beta sequences was reported for most subjects. In an earlier analysis, in some 600 donors, most V segments appeared productive either ~87% or ~30% of the time.

13 Jbeta primers and 60 Vbeta primers were used for the PCR. The method was immunoSEQ multiplex PCR; TCRdb's version includes in-frame clones alone and lacks a portion of them. The sample has approximately 120,000 clones, about three quarters seen once; the top ten hold about 1.2%. Sequenced input: PBMCs. V is TRBV11-2 and J is TRBJ2-4; a weak D match, TRBD2 (5 bases). This sequence was found in a female donor in good health and CMV-seronegative. The CDR3 protein is CASSLSTRAKNIQYF. DNA for the CDR3: TGTGCCAGCAGCTTATCCACTAGAGCCAAAAACATTCAGTACTTC.